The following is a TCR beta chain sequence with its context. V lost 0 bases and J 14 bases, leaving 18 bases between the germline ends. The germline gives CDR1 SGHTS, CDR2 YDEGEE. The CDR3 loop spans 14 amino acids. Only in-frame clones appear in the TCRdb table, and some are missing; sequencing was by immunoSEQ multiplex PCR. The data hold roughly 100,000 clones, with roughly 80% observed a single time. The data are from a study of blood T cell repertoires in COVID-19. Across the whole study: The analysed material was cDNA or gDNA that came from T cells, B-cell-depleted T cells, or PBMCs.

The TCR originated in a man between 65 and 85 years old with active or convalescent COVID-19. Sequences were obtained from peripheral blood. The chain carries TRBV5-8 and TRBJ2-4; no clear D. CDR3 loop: CASSLGENNLEEYF. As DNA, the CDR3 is TGTGCCAGCAGCTTGGGTGAGAATAATCTAGAGGAGTACTTC.